These 27 T cell receptor beta chains share one sample of origin, sequenced in a study of blood T cells in healthy people across ages. Together with a sample-barcoded 5' primer, a J-beta primer mix was included in a second PCR lasting roughly 6 to 12 cycles. TCRdb fed the 5' RACE reads into MiXCR, producing one record per CDR3 protein. The repertoire holds 890,000 or so distinct CDR3 sequences, with around two thirds as singletons. Source material: blood. These TCRs come from a man aged 25 to 40 in good health.

This clonotype was observed a single time. V is TRBV30 and J is TRBJ2-5; tentative D call: TRBD2 (6 bases). Germline V gives CDR1 GTSNPN, CDR2 SVGIG (reference sequence). This CDR3 has 14 amino acids. With 3 bases removed from V and 0 bases from J, the gap between germline ends came to 11 bases. The DNA of the CDR3 is TGTGCCTGGAGCGCGGGGACGTACCAAGAGACCCAGTACTTC. As protein: CAWSAGTYQETQYF.

This CDR3 reads CASSHGGGHNEQFF. The CDR3 DNA follows: TGTGCCAGCAGCCACGGCGGGGGGCACAATGAGCAGTTCTTC. The V and J genes are TRBV7-6 and TRBJ2-1; the match to TRBD2 covers 8 bases. CDR1 is SGHVS, CDR2 FNYEAQ, per germline. V was pared by 5 bases and J by 5 bases, with 5 bases of the junction left unmatched. The CDR3 covers 14 residues.

Comment on this clonotype: A much larger clone sits a single nucleotide away, making a read error possible. The V call is TRBV4-1, the J call TRBJ2-7; 9 positions agree with TRBD2. The CDR3 spans 17 residues. With V trimmed by 1 base and J by 7 bases, 14 bases remained unmatched. The germline CDR1 and CDR2 sequences are MGHRA and YSYEKL. CDR3 loop: CASSQAFGGGAGNEQYF. The CDR3 DNA is TGCGCCAGCAGCCAAGCTTTTGGCGGGGGGGCCGGGAATGAGCAGTACTTC.

V usage is TRBV20-1 and J usage is TRBJ2-5, with TRBD1 matching over 7 bases. Near its end, the DNA agrees better with TRBJ2-7, so the J call may be wrong. The CDR3 is 13 amino acids. Germline CDR1 is DFQATT and CDR2 is SNEGSKA (reference sequence). The CDR3 DNA is TGCAGTGCACCGGGACAGACACCCTACGAGCAGTACTTC. This translates into CSAPGQTPYEQYF.

This clonotype was counted between two and nine times. V gene TRBV3-1 combines with J gene TRBJ2-5; no reliable D call. This CDR3 spans 17 amino acids. Germline-derived CDR1 and CDR2 are LGHDT and YNNKEL (reference sequence). Trimming removed 5 bases from V and 3 bases from J, with 22 bases in between. The CDR3, as DNA: TGTGCCAGCAGCGCTCGGTTCCGGGCCCCATGGGAAGAGACCCAGTACTTC. This encodes CASSARFRAPWEETQYF.

Remarks on this clonotype: An end of the junction does not agree with germline; a read error may underlie this. This chain connects TRBV9 to TRBJ2-6; 10 nucleotides match TRBD1. Germline V CDR1 and CDR2: SGDLS, YYNGEE. The CDR3 extends over 17 amino acids. This CDR3 is CASSVGGTGVGAHVLTF. The CDR3, as DNA: TGTGCCAGCAGCGTAGGAGGGACAGGGGTGGGGGCCCACGTCCTGACTTTC.

This chain joins TRBV30 and TRBJ1-2; the D gene is possibly TRBD1 (5 bases). The CDR3 loop spans 11 amino acids. V gave up 3 bases and J gave up 3 bases, with 5 bases separating them. CDR1 is GTSNPN, CDR2 SVGIG, per germline (reference sequence). CDR3 protein: CAWSRDYGYTF. In DNA, the CDR3 is TGTGCCTGGAGCAGGGACTATGGCTACACCTTC.

The V and J genes are TRBV6-2 or TRBV6-3 and TRBJ2-3; 7 nucleotides match TRBD1. CDR3 size: 15 residues. CDR1 is MNHEY, CDR2 SVGEGT, per germline. With V trimmed by 11 bases and J by 4 bases, 15 bases remained unmatched. The CDR3 DNA follows: TGTGCCGCTGACGGGCACAGGGGCTTCGCAGATACGCAGTATTTT. This translates into CAADGHRGFADTQYF.

This clonotype was picked up one time. The chain has TRBV4-2 and TRBJ2-7, with D possibly matching TRBD1 (5 bases). Germline CDR1 and CDR2: LGHNA and YNFKEQ. The V end was cut by 0 bases, the J end by 1 base, with 16 bases between. The CDR3 contains 17 residues. CDR3 coding DNA: TGTGCCAGCAGCCAAGAGGGGCAGGGCTCACCTTCCTACGAGCAGTACTTC. Its protein is CASSQEGQGSPSYEQYF.

The chain is built from TRBV4-1 and TRBJ2-1; either TRBD1 or TRBD2 may supply D (5 bases each). Per the germline V gene, CDR1 is MGHRA and CDR2 is YSYEKL. The CDR3 is made up of 20 amino acids. The V end was cut by 5 bases, the J end by 0 bases, with 26 bases between. As DNA, the CDR3 is TGCGCCAGCAGCTTCCGAGGAGACAGCGGATCACGGAGCTCCTACAATGAGCAGTTCTTC. As protein: CASSFRGDSGSRSSYNEQFF.

This chain joins TRBV20-1 and TRBJ1-2, with TRBD1 matching 7 bases. This CDR3 contains 16 residues. Germline V gives CDR1 DFQATT, CDR2 SNEGSKA (reference sequence). V gave up 1 base and J gave up 6 bases; unmatched junction bases: 14. CDR3 residues: CSARAGRQGMGDGYTF. In DNA form, the CDR3 reads TGCAGTGCTAGAGCAGGTCGACAGGGTATGGGGGATGGCTACACCTTC.

This sequence joins TRBV7-2 and TRBJ2-3, with 10 bases identical to TRBD2. The CDR3 is 14 residues long. CDR1 is SGHTA, CDR2 FQGNSA, per germline. The trim removed 2 bases at V and 5 bases at J, leaving 1 base unmatched. The CDR3 here is CASSLLAGVDTQYF. The CDR3 DNA sequence: TGTGCCAGCAGCTTACTAGCGGGGGTAGATACGCAGTATTTT.

V gene TRBV7-6 combines with J gene TRBJ2-5, with 11 nucleotides matching TRBD2. CDR3 size: 16 residues. Germline CDR1 SGHVS, CDR2 FNYEAQ. V lost 5 bases to trimming and J lost 3 bases; unmatched junction nucleotides: 8. The CDR3 region is CASSADLAGGEETQYF. The CDR3 coding sequence is TGTGCCAGCAGCGCCGACTTAGCGGGGGGGGAAGAGACCCAGTACTTC.

This clonotype turned up a few times. The V and J genes are TRBV6-2 or TRBV6-3 and TRBJ1-2; D call uncertain. This CDR3 has 15 residues. Germline CDR1 MNHEY, CDR2 SVGEGT. V was cut by 5 bases and J by 0 bases, with 13 bases left in between. The CDR3 protein is CASSPLDGTNYGYTF. The CDR3 nucleotides read TGTGCCAGCAGTCCTCTGGACGGCACTAACTATGGCTACACCTTC.

In this sample, this clonotype turned up a few times. This chain uses TRBV10-3 with TRBJ1-2; unclear D gene. V was shortened by 6 bases and J by 2 bases, with 7 bases between the two germline ends. CDR1 and CDR2 (germline): ENHRY, SYGVKD. The CDR3 contains 12 residues. CDR3 region: CAIRRANYGYTF. CDR3 bases: TGTGCCATCAGAAGGGCAAACTATGGCTACACCTTC.

To note about this clonotype: A much larger clone differs from this one at a single base, so this may be a read error. The V and J genes are TRBV7-9 and TRBJ1-6, with D unresolved. Germline V lookup: CDR1 SEHNR, CDR2 FQNEAQ (reference sequence). CDR3 size: 16 residues. The CDR3 bases are TGTGCCAGCAGCGCAGACACGAGCTCCTATAATGCACCCCTCCACTTT. Translation: CASSADTSSYNAPLHF.

This clonotype was counted a single time. This chain uses TRBV29-1 with TRBJ2-4; a possible D gene is TRBD1 (6 bases). The better agreement between TRBJ2-7 and the DNA end casts doubt on the J call. This CDR3 is built from 13 residues. CDR1 is SQVTM, CDR2 ANQGSEA, per germline. Here the CDR3 reads CSARRRGWDEQYF. CDR3 coding DNA: TGCAGCGCTCGCCGCAGGGGTTGGGACGAGCAGTACTTC.

The CDR3 nucleotides are TGTGCCAGCAGCTTGATGGTTGGGGCCAACGTCCTGACTTTC. This codes for CASSLMVGANVLTF. The J gene is TRBJ2-6, the V gene TRBV7-2; D remains ambiguous. Germline V CDR1 and CDR2: SGHTA, FQGNSA. This CDR3 is 14 amino acids long. Between the trimmed V and J ends, which lost 3 bases and 3 bases, there was a span of 6 bases.

The rearrangement joins TRBV6-6 to TRBJ2-1, with TRBD2 matching 12 bases. The V and J ends lost 7 bases and 8 bases, in that order; junction bases with no gene match: 12. Per the germline V gene, CDR1 is MNHNY and CDR2 is SVGAGI (reference sequence). CDR3 length equals 16 residues. This chain's CDR3 is CASTPKRLAGVDEQFF. CDR3 sequence (DNA): TGTGCCAGCACCCCGAAAAGACTAGCGGGAGTAGATGAGCAGTTCTTC.

This clonotype was recorded a few times. This chain uses TRBV28 with TRBJ2-3; the match to TRBD2 covers 9 bases. The CDR3 is 14 amino acids. Germline CDR1 reads MDHEN; CDR2 reads SYDVKM. Losses at the gene ends were 7 bases for V and 0 bases for J; bases not matched to a gene: 2. CDR3 loop: CASTLAGSTDTQYF. The CDR3 DNA follows: TGTGCCAGCACCCTAGCGGGGAGCACAGATACGCAGTATTTT.

This sequence joins TRBV7-2 and TRBJ2-1; weak D call: TRBD2 (6 bases). CDR3 length: 15 residues. Germline V gene sequence: CDR1 SGHTA, CDR2 FQGNSA. V shed 0 bases and J shed 10 bases, with 16 bases lying between them. The CDR3 coding sequence is TGTGCCAGCAGCTTAGCGAGGGGCAGGGCGGGAGAGCAGTTCTTC. Translated: CASSLARGRAGEQFF.

The table lists this clonotype with a few counts. The chain recombines TRBV6-2 or TRBV6-3 with TRBJ2-1; TRBD1 aligns across 9 bases. The CDR3 is 14 amino acids. Germline trimming cut 6 bases from V and 7 bases from J; bases unmatched to any gene: 7. CDR1 is MNHEY, CDR2 SVGEGT, per germline. CDR3 DNA: TGTGCCAGCAGACAAATCGACAGGGGGAATGAGCAGTTCTTC. Protein product: CASRQIDRGNEQFF.

V is TRBV20-1 and J is TRBJ2-7, with TRBD1 identical over 7 bases. The V gene's germline CDR1 is DFQATT and CDR2 SNEGSKA (reference sequence). This CDR3 spans 12 amino acids. The V segment lost 4 bases and the J segment 2 bases; nucleotides outside the gene matches: 2. CDR3 nucleotide sequence: TGCAGTGCTACCGGGACAGCCTACGAGCAGTACTTC. Protein: CSATGTAYEQYF.

This rearrangement joins TRBV6-5 to TRBJ2-1, with D uncertain. Trimming shortened V by 5 bases and J by 0 bases, and 11 bases separated the two germline ends. Germline-derived CDR1 and CDR2 are MNHEY and SVGAGI. The CDR3 loop spans 15 amino acids. The CDR3 sequence: CASSEDPFSYNEQFF. The CDR3 DNA reads as TGTGCCAGCAGTGAGGACCCGTTCTCCTACAATGAGCAGTTCTTC.

In its sample, this clonotype was seen a few times. The chain couples TRBV5-1 to TRBJ2-5; D call uncertain. The V end lost 2 bases, the J end lost 2 bases, and 7 bases lay between the germline ends. The CDR3 runs 13 residues. Germline loops: CDR1 SGHRS, CDR2 YFSETQ. CDR3 coding DNA: TGCGCCAGCAGCTTCACTGATCAAGAGACCCAGTACTTC. It yields the protein CASSFTDQETQYF.

V usage is TRBV2 and J usage is TRBJ2-7; TRBD1 agrees at 10 bases. The CDR3 loop spans 14 amino acids. J gave up 3 bases and V 3 bases, and 2 bases lay outside the gene matches. The germline gives CDR1 SNHLY, CDR2 FYNNEI. CDR3 DNA sequence: TGTGCCAGCAGTGAGGACAGGGGGTACTACGAGCAGTACTTC. This translates into CASSEDRGYYEQYF. The complete variable domain, with remaining parts taken from reference TRBV2 and TRBJ2-7, reads EPEVTQTPSHQVTQMGQEVILRCVPISNHLYFYWYRQILGQKVEFLVSFYNNEISEKSEIFDDQFSVERPDGSNFTLKIRSTKLEDSAMYFCASSEDRGYYEQYFGPGTRLTVT.

This clonotype was counted only a few times. This chain links TRBV28 with TRBJ2-7; 16 nucleotides match TRBD2. Trimming removed 5 bases from V and 4 bases from J; junction bases left unmatched: 2. This CDR3 has 15 amino acids. Germline CDR1 and CDR2: MDHEN and SYDVKM. This CDR3 reads CASSGTSGGVYEQYF. The CDR3 region has the DNA TGTGCCAGCAGTGGGACTAGCGGGGGGGTATACGAGCAGTACTTC.